The 4 T cell receptor beta chains below come from one sample, sequenced in a study of shared clonotypes between healthy human individuals. Assay used: immunoSEQ multiplex PCR; TCRdb lists only in-frame clones, some missing. The sample lists more than 2 million clones, roughly 95% occurring once. The sample comprised naive CD4+ T cells sorted from blood. Subset described: CD45RA+ positively selected. The receptor set was obtained from a man younger than 35 in good health.

This clone was observed once. The J gene is TRBJ2-7, the V gene TRBV11-3; 12 bases map to TRBD2. J gave up 4 bases and V 1 base, and 2 bases lay outside the gene matches. There are 15 residues in the CDR3. Germline values: CDR1 SGHNT, CDR2 YENEEA. CDR3 nucleotide sequence: TGTGCCAGCAGCTTAGGTGGGACTAGCGGGTACGAGCAGTACTTC. Its translation: CASSLGGTSGYEQYF.

The chain has TRBV19 and TRBJ2-7, with 9 bases that match TRBD1. Germline V CDR1 and CDR2: LNHDA, SQIVND (reference sequence). V shed 7 bases, J shed 6 bases, and the junction held 10 bases outside the gene matches. CDR3 size: 14 residues. Here the CDR3 reads CASTQGTGRAEQYF. The CDR3 DNA reads as TGTGCCAGTACCCAGGGGACAGGGCGGGCCGAGCAGTACTTC.

The chain uses TRBV6-1 and TRBJ2-5, with a weak D call TRBD2 (6 bases). Germline CDR1 MNHNS, CDR2 SASEGT. Trimming took 5 bases from V and 5 from J, leaving 12 bases between them. The CDR3 totals 13 residues. In DNA, the CDR3 is TGTGCCAGCAGTCGGGGACTGTTGGAGACCCAGTACTTC. It yields the protein CASSRGLLETQYF.

This clone was recorded once. This sequence joins TRBV30 and TRBJ1-2; no firm D call. V was clipped by 2 bases and J by 0 bases, with 7 bases between them. The germline V gene has CDR1 GTSNPN and CDR2 SVGIG (reference sequence). The CDR3 has 13 amino acids. DNA for the CDR3: TGTGCCTGGAGTCCTGCCGCTAACTATGGCTACACCTTC. Its translation: CAWSPAANYGYTF.